This T cell receptor beta chain originates from a study of Ad26.COV2.S vaccination and SARS-CoV-2 variants. General study points: There was reportedly substantial breadth in spike-specific CD8+ and CD4+ T cell responses after vaccination. While placebo recipients had lower spike-specific TCR breadth, vaccine recipients had more. Measures of TCR breadth and depth may have fallen short of total T cell responses. Similar non-spike TCR breadth was observed in recipients of vaccine and of placebo.

A note on this clone: Its antigen is unknown.

CDR3 length: 11 amino acids. Germline CDR1 is WSHSY and CDR2 is SAAADI. V was shortened by 0 bases and J by 9 bases, with 3 bases between the two germline ends. Assay used: immunoSEQ multiplex PCR; TCRdb lists only in-frame clones, some missing. The sample has 87,000 or so clones, 82% seen once. This sample comprised peripheral blood, obtained after recovery from COVID-19. This TCR derives from a human donor who had recovered from COVID-19. This sequence joins TRBV10-2 and TRBJ1-3, with unresolved D. The CDR3 reads CASSESSTIYF. CDR3 in DNA: TGCGCCAGCAGTGAGTCGAGCACCATATATTTT.